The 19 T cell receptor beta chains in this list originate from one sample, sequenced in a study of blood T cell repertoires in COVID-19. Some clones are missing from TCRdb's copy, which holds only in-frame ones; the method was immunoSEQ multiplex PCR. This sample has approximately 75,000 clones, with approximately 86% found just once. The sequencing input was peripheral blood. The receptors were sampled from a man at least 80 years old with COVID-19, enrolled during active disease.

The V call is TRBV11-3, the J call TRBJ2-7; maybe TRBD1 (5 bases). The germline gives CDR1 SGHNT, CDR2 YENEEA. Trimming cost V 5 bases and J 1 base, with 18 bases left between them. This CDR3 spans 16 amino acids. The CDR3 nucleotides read TGTGCCAGCAGCCCGTCAGGGCAGCTACTTTCCTACGAGCAGTACTTC. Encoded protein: CASSPSGQLLSYEQYF. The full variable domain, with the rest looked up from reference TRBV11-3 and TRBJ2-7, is EAGVVQSPRYKIIEKKQPVAFWCNPISGHNTLYWYLQNLGQGPELLIRYENEEAVDDSQLPKDRFSAERLKGVDSTLKIQPAELGDSAVYLCASSPSGQLLSYEQYFGPGTRLTVT.

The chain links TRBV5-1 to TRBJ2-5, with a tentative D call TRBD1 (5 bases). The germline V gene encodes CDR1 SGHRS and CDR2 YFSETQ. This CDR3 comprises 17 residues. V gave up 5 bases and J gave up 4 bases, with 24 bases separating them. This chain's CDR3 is CASSFQGGLGSRETQYF. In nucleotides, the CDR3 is TGCGCCAGCAGTTTTCAGGGTGGTCTAGGTTCGCGAGAGACCCAGTACTTC.

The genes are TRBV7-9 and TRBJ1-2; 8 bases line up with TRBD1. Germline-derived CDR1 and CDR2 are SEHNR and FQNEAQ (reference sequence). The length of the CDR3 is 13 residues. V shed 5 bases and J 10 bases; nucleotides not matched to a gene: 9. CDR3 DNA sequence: TGTGCCAGCAGCCCCCGGGCAGGGGGCCCCTACACCTTC. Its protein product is CASSPRAGGPYTF.

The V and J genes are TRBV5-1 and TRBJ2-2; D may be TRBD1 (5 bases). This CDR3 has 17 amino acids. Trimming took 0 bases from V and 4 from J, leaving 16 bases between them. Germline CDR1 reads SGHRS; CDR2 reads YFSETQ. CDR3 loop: CASSLAGSAGRTGELFF. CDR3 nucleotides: TGCGCCAGCAGCTTGGCCGGGTCCGCAGGGCGCACCGGGGAGCTGTTTTTT.

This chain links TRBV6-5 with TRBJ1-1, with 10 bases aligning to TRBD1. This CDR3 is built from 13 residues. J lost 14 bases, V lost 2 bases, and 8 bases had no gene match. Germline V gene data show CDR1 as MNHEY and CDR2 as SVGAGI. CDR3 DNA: TGTGCCAGCAGTTACACGGGACAGGGGCCTCGATTCTTT. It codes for CASSYTGQGPRFF.

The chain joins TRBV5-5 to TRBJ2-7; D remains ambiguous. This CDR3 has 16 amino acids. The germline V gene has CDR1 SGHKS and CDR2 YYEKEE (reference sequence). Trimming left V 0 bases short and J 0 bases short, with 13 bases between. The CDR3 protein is CASSLGHFISSYEQYF. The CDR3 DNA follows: TGTGCCAGCAGCTTGGGGCATTTCATCAGCTCCTACGAGCAGTACTTC.

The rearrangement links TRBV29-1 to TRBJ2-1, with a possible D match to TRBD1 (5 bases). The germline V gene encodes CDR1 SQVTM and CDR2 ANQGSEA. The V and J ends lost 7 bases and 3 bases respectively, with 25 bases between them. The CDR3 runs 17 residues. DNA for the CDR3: TGCAGCGCCAGGGTGGCGGATCGAAGGCGCAACTACAATGAGCAGTTCTTC. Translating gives CSARVADRRRNYNEQFF.

The CDR3: CASTTGRGELATEAFF. The CDR3 nucleotides are TGTGCCAGCACCACGGGTAGGGGTGAATTAGCCACTGAAGCTTTCTTT. This chain uses TRBV9 with TRBJ1-1, with D perhaps matching TRBD1 (5 bases). Trimming took off 6 bases at V and 4 bases at J, with 22 bases between the two ends. The CDR3 totals 16 residues. Germline CDR1 SGDLS, CDR2 YYNGEE.

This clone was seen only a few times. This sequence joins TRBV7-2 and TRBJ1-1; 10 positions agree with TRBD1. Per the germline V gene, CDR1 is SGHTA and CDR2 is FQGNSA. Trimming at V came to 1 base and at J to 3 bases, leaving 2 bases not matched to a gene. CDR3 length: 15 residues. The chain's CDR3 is CASSLGDRGYTEAFF. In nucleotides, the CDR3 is TGTGCCAGCAGCTTAGGGGACAGGGGATACACTGAAGCTTTCTTT.

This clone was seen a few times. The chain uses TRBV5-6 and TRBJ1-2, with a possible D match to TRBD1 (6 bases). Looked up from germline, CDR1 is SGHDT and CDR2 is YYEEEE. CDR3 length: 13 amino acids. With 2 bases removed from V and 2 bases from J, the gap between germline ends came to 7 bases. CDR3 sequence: CASSFQGNYGYTF. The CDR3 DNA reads TGTGCCAGCAGCTTTCAGGGGAACTATGGCTACACCTTC.

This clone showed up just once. CDR3 protein: CASSKQGINEQYF. In DNA, the CDR3 is TGTGCCAGCAGCAAACAGGGGATCAACGAGCAGTACTTC. The genes are TRBV9 and TRBJ2-7; the match to TRBD1 covers 7 bases. CDR1 SGDLS and CDR2 YYNGEE come from the germline V gene. V dropped 4 bases and J dropped 5; count of bases not matched to a gene: 6. The CDR3 sequence is 13 residues long.

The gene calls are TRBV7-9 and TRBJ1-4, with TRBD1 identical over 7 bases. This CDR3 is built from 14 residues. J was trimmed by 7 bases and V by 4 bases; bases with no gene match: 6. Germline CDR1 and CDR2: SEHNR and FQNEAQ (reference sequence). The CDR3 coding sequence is TGTGCCAGCAGCTACGACAGGGAAGGTGAAAAACTGTTTTTT. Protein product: CASSYDREGEKLFF.

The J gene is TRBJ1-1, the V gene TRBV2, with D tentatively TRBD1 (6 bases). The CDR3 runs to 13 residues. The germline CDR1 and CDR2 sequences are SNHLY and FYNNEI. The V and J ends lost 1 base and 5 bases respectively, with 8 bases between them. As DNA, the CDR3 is TGTGCCAGCAGTGAAGGGGGGCCGACTGAAGCTTTCTTT. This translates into CASSEGGPTEAFF.

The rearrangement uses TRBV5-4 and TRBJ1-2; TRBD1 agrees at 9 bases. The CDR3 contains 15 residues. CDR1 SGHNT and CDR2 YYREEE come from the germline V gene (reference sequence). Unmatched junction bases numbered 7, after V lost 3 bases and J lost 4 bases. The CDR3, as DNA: TGTGCCAGCAGCTCGAACCGGGGACAGGGCTATGGCTACACCTTC. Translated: CASSSNRGQGYGYTF.

The CDR3 region is CASGLGIAGRNEQFF. The CDR3 DNA reads as TGTGCTAGTGGTTTGGGAATAGCGGGACGCAATGAGCAGTTCTTC. The chain combines TRBV12-5 with TRBJ2-1, with 8 bases that match TRBD2. Trimming took 1 base from V and 6 from J; bases not matched to a gene: 5. From germline, CDR1 is LGHNT and CDR2 FRNRAP. The CDR3 covers 15 residues.

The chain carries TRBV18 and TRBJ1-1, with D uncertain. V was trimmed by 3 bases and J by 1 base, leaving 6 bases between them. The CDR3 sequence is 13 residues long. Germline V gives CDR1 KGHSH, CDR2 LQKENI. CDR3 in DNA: TGTGCCAGCTCACCGACACAGAACACTGAAGCTTTCTTT. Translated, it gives CASSPTQNTEAFF.

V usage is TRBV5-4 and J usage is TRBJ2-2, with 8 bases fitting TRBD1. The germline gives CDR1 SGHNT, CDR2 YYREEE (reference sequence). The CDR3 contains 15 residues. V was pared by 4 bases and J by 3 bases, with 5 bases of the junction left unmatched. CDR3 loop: CASSPRQGYTGELFF. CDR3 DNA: TGTGCCAGCAGCCCGAGACAGGGGTACACCGGGGAGCTGTTTTTT.

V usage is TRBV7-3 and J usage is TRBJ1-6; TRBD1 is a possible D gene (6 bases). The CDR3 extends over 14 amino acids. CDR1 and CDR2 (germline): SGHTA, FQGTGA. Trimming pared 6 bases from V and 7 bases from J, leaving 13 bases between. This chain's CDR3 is CASRSDSANSPLHF. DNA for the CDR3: TGTGCCAGCAGGTCGGACAGCGCCAATTCACCCCTCCACTTT.

This CDR3 reads CASSQDNMNTEAFF. CDR3 nucleotide sequence: TGTGCCAGCTCACAGGACAACATGAACACTGAAGCTTTCTTT. This rearrangement joins TRBV18 to TRBJ1-1; a possible D gene is TRBD1 (5 bases). V lost 4 bases to trimming and J lost 0 bases, with 9 bases between them. CDR3 size: 14 residues. Per germline, CDR1 KGHSH and CDR2 LQKENI. Together with reference TRBV18 and TRBJ1-1, the CDR3 gives the full variable domain: NAGVMQNPRHLVRRRGQEARLRCSPMKGHSHVYWYRQLPEEGLKFMVYLQKENIIDESGMPKERFSAEFPKEGPSILRIQQVVRGDSAAYFCASSQDNMNTEAFFGQGTRLTVV.